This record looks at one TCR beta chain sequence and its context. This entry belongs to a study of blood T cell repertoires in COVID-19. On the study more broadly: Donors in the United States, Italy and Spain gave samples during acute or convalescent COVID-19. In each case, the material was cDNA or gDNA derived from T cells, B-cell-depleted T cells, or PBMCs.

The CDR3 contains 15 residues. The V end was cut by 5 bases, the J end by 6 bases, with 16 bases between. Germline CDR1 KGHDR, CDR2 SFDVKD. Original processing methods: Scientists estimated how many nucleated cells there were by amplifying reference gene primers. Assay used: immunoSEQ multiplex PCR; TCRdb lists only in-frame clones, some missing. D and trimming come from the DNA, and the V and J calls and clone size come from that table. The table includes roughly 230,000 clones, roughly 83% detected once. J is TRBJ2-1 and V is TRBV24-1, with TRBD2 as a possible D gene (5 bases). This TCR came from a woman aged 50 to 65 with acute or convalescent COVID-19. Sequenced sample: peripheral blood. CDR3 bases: TGTGCCACCAGTGTATCGAGCGGAATGTTCAATGAGCAGTTCTTC. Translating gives CATSVSSGMFNEQFF.